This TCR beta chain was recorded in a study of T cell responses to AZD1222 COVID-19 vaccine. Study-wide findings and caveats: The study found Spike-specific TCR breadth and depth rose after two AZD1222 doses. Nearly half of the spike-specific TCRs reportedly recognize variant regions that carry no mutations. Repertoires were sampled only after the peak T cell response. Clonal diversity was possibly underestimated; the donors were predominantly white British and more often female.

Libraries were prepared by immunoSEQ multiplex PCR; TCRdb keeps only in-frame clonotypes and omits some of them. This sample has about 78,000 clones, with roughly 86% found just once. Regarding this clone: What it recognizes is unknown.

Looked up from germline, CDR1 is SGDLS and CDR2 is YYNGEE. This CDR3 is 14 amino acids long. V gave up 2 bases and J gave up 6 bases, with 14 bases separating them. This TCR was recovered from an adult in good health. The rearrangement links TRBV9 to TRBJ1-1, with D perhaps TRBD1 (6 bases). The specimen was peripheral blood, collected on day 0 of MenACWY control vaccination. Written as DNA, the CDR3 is TGTGCCAGCAGCGTTGGCAGGGGCCACGCTGAAGCTTTCTTT. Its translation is CASSVGRGHAEAFF.